The clone carrying this T cell receptor beta chain has only one observation. Its target is unknown. The sample belongs to a study of cytomegalovirus exposure and HLA in healthy donors. Findings of the study overall: Earlier analysis found most TCR beta V segments productive about 87% or about 30% of the time. In a later analysis, at a false discovery rate of 0.05, 16,951 TCR beta sequences matched HLA alleles. Later, an analysis found that common viral pathogens appeared to be linked with several of the most significant clusters. No immune exposure information besides CMV serostatus was available.

The CDR3 has 15 amino acids. Germline CDR1 MNHEY, CDR2 SMNVEV (reference sequence). Trimming took 3 bases from V and 2 from J; bases not matched to a gene: 1. 60 Vbeta and 13 Jbeta primers were used in PCR. Clones were sequenced by immunoSEQ multiplex PCR, and TCRdb holds only the in-frame ones, with some missing. The repertoire holds roughly 92,000 clones, about 86% seen once, with 4.2% in the top ten. This chain uses TRBV27 with TRBJ1-2; 12 positions agree with TRBD1. The clonotype originates from a woman aged 70-85 years in good health and CMV-seropositive. Sequencing was performed on PBMCs. CDR3 DNA: TGTGCCAGCAGTTTGGGACAGGGGGCGAACTATGGCTACACCTTC. This sequence encodes CASSLGQGANYGYTF.